A single T cell receptor beta chain is shown here with its context. This clone appeared a few times. It has no known antigen specificity. No quality values exist for individual bases; no much larger clone is one base distant. At one collaborating source in Seattle, patients were enrolled during active infection and were followed longitudinally through the course of disease. Each collaborating institution followed its own protocols to collect whole blood in K2EDTA tubes. For TCRbeta analysis, collaborator samples were shipped as frozen whole blood, as isolated PBMCs, or as DNA extracted from either sample type. V and J are trimmed by 3 bases and 8 bases, and the gene matches miss 6 bases of the junction. CDR1 and CDR2 are read off the germline V gene as SQVTM and ANQGSEA. The CDR3 runs 14 residues from the cysteine to the phenylalanine. Here the CDR3 DNA is all that survives: 42 bases in frame from base 1.

TCRbeta CDR3 regions were amplified from genomic DNA by means of the immunoSEQ Assay, a bias-controlled multiplex PCR. On the study's bioinformatics: The number of nucleated cells in each sample was estimated by amplification of reference gene primers within the assay. To quantify the absolute abundance of each unique TCRbeta CDR3 rearrangement, sequence reads were collapsed and filtered. Productive Simpson clonality was computed per sample as the square root of Simpson's diversity index over productive rearrangements. The source is immuneACCESS, and TCRdb retained only in-frame sequences with V and J called. Part of the clones is not carried over; for the studies checked, unresolved V genes explain less than half of this, and the remainder is unexplained. For V, J and clone size, that table is used; D and trimming come from the DNA. Across this sample there are 200,000 to 300,000 clones, with roughly 86% seen only once. Jointly, the top ten make up over 4% of the sample.

The data were obtained in a study of blood T cell repertoires in COVID-19 (dated by TCRdb to 2018 to 2021). With respect to the entire study: Collaborator samples came from the United States, Italy and Spain and covered acute and convalescent phases of COVID-19. The material from the prospective study consisted of cDNA or gDNA derived from T cells, B-cell-depleted T cells, or PBMCs. Nearly every sample came with metadata listing a de-identified subject ID, COVID-19 status, age in years and sex. Samples were obtained from the ongoing ImmuneRACE study (first 160 participants) and from about 1,300 subjects provided by 6 global collaborators. The repertoires were released in a freely available public database intended as a resource for research on the immune response to SARS-CoV-2. Where available, HLA class I and class II types were taken from metadata supplied by the sample provider and were not determined by assay-based typing. Deeply sampled blood TCRbeta repertoires from subjects exposed to, actively infected with, or recovered from COVID-19 were included in the dataset.

The full study reports these points: How much clinical and demographic metadata was included differed by source and by participant, and the metadata was provided uncurated.

The sequence joins TRBV29-1 to TRBJ2-1; TRBD2 lines up with 11 middle nucleotides. The clonotype was recovered from a woman aged 55 to 70 with COVID-19, enrolled during active disease. Sequencing was done on a sample of peripheral blood. The CDR3 loop reads CSVEISGRVDEQFF. The DNA reads as follows: TGCAGCGTTGAGATTAGCGGGAGGGTAGATGAGCAGTTCTTC.